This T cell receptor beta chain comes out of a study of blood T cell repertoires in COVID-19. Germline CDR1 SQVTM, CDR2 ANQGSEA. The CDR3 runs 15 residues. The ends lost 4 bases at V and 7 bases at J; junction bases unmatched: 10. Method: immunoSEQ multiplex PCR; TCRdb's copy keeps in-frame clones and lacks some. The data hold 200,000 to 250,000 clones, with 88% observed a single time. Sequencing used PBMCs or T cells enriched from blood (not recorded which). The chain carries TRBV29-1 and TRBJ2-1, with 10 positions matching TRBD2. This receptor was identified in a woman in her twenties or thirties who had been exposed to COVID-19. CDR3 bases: TGCAGCGTTGTGAAGGGAGCGGGAGGGTCTAATGAGCAGTTCTTC. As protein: CSVVKGAGGSNEQFF.